One sample yielded the 9 T cell receptor beta chains listed below, sequenced in a study of T cell responses to AZD1222 COVID-19 vaccine. Sequencing was performed with immunoSEQ multiplex PCR; in TCRdb, only in-frame clones are kept and a portion is missing. The profile covers over 50,000 clones, with roughly 90% appearing a single time and about 14% taken by the ten largest. The sample was peripheral blood, taken 28 days after the second AZD1222 dose. The source of these receptors is an adult who received the AZD1222 COVID-19 vaccine.

This chain uses TRBV29-1 with TRBJ2-1; TRBD1 might be the D (7 bases). Trimming pared 5 bases from V and 3 bases from J, leaving 14 bases between. The CDR3 runs 14 residues. The germline CDR1 and CDR2 sequences are SQVTM and ANQGSEA. Here the CDR3 DNA reads TGCAGCGTTACGGGGGCAGGGGGCTACAATGAGCAGTTCTTC. This codes for CSVTGAGGYNEQFF.

J is TRBJ2-7 and V is TRBV30; 9 bases agree with TRBD1. Trimming removed 3 bases from V and 2 bases from J; junction bases left unmatched: 2. CDR3 size: 13 residues. Germline CDR1 GTSNPN, CDR2 SVGIG (reference sequence). CDR3 sequence reads: CAWRDRGPYEQYF. The DNA for the CDR3 is TGTGCCTGGAGGGACAGGGGACCCTACGAGCAGTACTTC.

CDR3: CAISDRGQELYRYTF. In DNA form, the CDR3 reads TGTGCCATCAGTGACAGAGGACAGGAACTTTATCGCTACACCTTC. The chain couples TRBV10-3 to TRBJ1-2; 7 bases match TRBD1. From germline, CDR1 is ENHRY and CDR2 SYGVKD. The CDR3 runs to 15 residues. V dropped 3 bases and J dropped 9; count of bases not matched to a gene: 13.

J is TRBJ2-2 and V is TRBV29-1; 7 bases line up with TRBD1. The CDR3 runs to 15 residues. Per the germline V gene, CDR1 is SQVTM and CDR2 is ANQGSEA. After removal of 6 bases from V and 0 bases from J, the junction contained 7 bases not matched to a gene. The CDR3 nucleotides read TGCAGCGTCCGAGGGGGACAGACGAACACCGGGGAGCTGTTTTTT. Translation: CSVRGGQTNTGELFF.

The V and J genes are TRBV6-4 and TRBJ1-2; D unresolved. The CDR3 spans 16 residues. The V gene's germline CDR1 is MRHNA and CDR2 SNTAGT. V was cut by 8 bases and J by 8 bases, with 27 bases left in between. CDR3 DNA sequence: TGTGCCAGCCGGGCCGAGGCAGGCCGTGCCGAACAGGGCTACACCTTC. This encodes CASRAEAGRAEQGYTF.

V usage is TRBV7-3 and J usage is TRBJ2-2; D is unresolved. The CDR3 totals 12 residues. Germline values: CDR1 SGHTA, CDR2 FQGTGA. Trimming took 3 bases from V and 8 from J, leaving 7 bases between them. The CDR3, as DNA: TGTGCCAGCAGCTTTTCTGGAGGGGAGCTGTTTTTT. This translates into CASSFSGGELFF.

The V gene is TRBV6-5, the J gene TRBJ2-3; 9 bases are shared with TRBD1. V shed 5 bases and J 6 bases; nucleotides not matched to a gene: 6. The CDR3 spans 14 residues. Looked up from germline, CDR1 is MNHEY and CDR2 is SVGAGI. DNA of the CDR3: TGTGCCAGCAGTCCACGGACAGGGGAGGATACGCAGTATTTT. The encoded protein is CASSPRTGEDTQYF.

The chain recombines TRBV6-1 with TRBJ2-7, with 9 bases lining up with TRBD1. Germline values: CDR1 MNHNS, CDR2 SASEGT. The CDR3 runs 13 residues. Trimming at V came to 1 base and at J to 10 bases, leaving 5 bases not matched to a gene. Here the CDR3 DNA reads TGTGCCAGCAGTGAAGGTCGGACAGGGGAACAGTACTTC. Its protein is CASSEGRTGEQYF.

The genes are TRBV30 and TRBJ1-6; D call uncertain. Germline V lookup: CDR1 GTSNPN, CDR2 SVGIG (reference sequence). This CDR3 comprises 12 residues. V was trimmed by 1 base and J by 5 bases, leaving 3 bases between them. The CDR3 DNA follows: TGTGCCTGGAGTGCAAATAATTCACCCCTCCACTTT. Its protein is CAWSANNSPLHF.